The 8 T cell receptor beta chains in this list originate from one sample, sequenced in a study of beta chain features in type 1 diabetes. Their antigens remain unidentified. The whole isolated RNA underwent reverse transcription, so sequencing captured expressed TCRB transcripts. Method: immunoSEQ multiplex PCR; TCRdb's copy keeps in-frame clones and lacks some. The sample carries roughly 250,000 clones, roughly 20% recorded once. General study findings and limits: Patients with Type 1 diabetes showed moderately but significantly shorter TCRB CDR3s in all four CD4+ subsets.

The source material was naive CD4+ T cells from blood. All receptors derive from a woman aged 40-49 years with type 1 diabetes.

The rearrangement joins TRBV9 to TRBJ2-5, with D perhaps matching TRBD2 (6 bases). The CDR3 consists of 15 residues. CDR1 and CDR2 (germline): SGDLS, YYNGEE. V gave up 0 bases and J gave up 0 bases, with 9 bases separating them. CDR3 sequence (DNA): TGTGCCAGCAGCGTAGATAGCGGCTACCAAGAGACCCAGTACTTC. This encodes CASSVDSGYQETQYF.

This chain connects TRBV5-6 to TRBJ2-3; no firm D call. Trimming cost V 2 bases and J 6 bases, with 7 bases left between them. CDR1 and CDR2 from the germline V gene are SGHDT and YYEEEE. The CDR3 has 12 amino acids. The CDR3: CASSFAQDTQYF. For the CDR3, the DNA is TGTGCCAGCAGCTTCGCCCAGGATACGCAGTATTTT.

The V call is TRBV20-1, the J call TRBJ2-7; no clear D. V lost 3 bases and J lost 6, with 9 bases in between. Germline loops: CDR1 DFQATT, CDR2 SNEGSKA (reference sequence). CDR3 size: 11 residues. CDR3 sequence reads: CSASDSSEQYF. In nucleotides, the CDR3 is TGCAGTGCTAGTGATAGTTCCGAGCAGTACTTC.

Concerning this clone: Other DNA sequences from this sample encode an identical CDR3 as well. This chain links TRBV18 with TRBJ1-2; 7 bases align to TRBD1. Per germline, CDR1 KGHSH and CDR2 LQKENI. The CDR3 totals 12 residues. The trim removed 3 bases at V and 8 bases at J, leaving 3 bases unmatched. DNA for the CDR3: TGTGCCAGCTCACCTGACAGGGACGGCTACACCTTC. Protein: CASSPDRDGYTF.

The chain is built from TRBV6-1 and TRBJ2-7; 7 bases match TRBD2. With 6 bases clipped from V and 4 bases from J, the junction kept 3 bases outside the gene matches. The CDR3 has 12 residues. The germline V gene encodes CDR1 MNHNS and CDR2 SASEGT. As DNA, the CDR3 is TGTGCCAGCAGACCGGGGGGATACGAGCAGTACTTC. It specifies CASRPGGYEQYF.

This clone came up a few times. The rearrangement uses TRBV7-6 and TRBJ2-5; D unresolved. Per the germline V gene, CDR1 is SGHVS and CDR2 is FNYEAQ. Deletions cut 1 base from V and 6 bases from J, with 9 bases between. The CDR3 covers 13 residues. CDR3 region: CASSLDSLKTQYF. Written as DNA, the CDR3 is TGTGCCAGCAGCTTAGATTCGCTAAAGACCCAGTACTTC. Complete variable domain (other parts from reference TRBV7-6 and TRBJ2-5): GAGVSQSPRYKVTKRGQDVALRCDPISGHVSLYWYRQALGQGPEFLTYFNYEAQQDKSGLPNDRFSAERPEGSISTLTIQRTEQRDSAMYRCASSLDSLKTQYFGPGTRLLVL.

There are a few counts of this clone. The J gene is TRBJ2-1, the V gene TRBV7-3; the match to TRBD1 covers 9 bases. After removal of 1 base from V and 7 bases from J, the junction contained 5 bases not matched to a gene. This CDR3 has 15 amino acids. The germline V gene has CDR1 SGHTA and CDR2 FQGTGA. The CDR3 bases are TGTGCCAGCAGCTTAAAAGGGGACAGGGTGAATGAGCAGTTCTTC. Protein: CASSLKGDRVNEQFF.

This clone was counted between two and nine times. As DNA, the CDR3 is TGTGCCAGCAGCGTACAGGCGGGGGCCTACAATGAGCAGTTCTTC. Protein: CASSVQAGAYNEQFF. This rearrangement joins TRBV9 to TRBJ2-1; 7 bases align to TRBD2. Germline lookup yields CDR1 SGDLS and CDR2 YYNGEE. The CDR3 runs to 15 residues. Germline trimming cut 1 base from V and 2 bases from J; bases unmatched to any gene: 3.